Below, 27 T cell receptor beta chains from the same sample are listed, as sequenced in a study of blood T cell repertoires in COVID-19. Measured with immunoSEQ multiplex PCR; TCRdb has only the in-frame clones, and not every one. Here the sample spans about 300,000 clones, roughly 87% being singletons. The material sequenced was peripheral blood. The receptor set was obtained from a man younger than 35 with active or convalescent COVID-19.

The chain is built from TRBV5-4 and TRBJ1-1; D is unresolved. The germline V and J ends were trimmed by 4 bases and 10 bases, with 14 bases remaining between them. Germline assignment: CDR1 SGHNT and CDR2 YYREEE (reference sequence). The CDR3 consists of 12 residues. The CDR3 coding sequence is TGTGCCAGCAGCAATAACCCATCAGGAGCTTTCTTT. Its translation: CASSNNPSGAFF.

V and J are TRBV3-1 (or the pseudogene TRBV3-2) and TRBJ2-1, with 11 nucleotides matching TRBD2. The germline V gene has CDR1 LGHDT and CDR2 YNNKEL (reference sequence). The CDR3 is 14 amino acids. The V and J ends lost 3 bases and 9 bases, in that order; junction bases with no gene match: 4. CDR3 in DNA: TGTGCCAGCAGCCAGCGACTAGCGGGGAGTGAGCAGTTCTTC. This sequence encodes CASSQRLAGSEQFF.

V is TRBV7-3 and J is TRBJ2-7, with D possibly TRBD2 on 5 matching bases. The CDR3 sequence is 12 residues long. The germline V gene encodes CDR1 SGHTA and CDR2 FQGTGA. V was trimmed by 5 bases and J by 7 bases, leaving 12 bases between them. This CDR3 is CASSRWEREQYF. For the CDR3, the DNA is TGTGCCAGCAGCCGTTGGGAGAGGGAGCAGTACTTC.

CDR3 amino acids: CASTYDRGVTEAFF. The CDR3 coding sequence is TGTGCCAGCACCTACGACAGGGGGGTAACTGAAGCTTTCTTT. The chain joins TRBV6-1 to TRBJ1-1; TRBD1 aligns across 9 bases. This CDR3 region has 14 residues. Trimming at V came to 7 bases and at J to 5 bases, leaving 8 bases not matched to a gene. The germline CDR1 and CDR2 sequences are MNHNS and SASEGT.

The CDR3 loop is CASSLGLAGEQFF. The CDR3 coding sequence is TGTGCCAGCAGCCTCGGACTAGCGGGTGAGCAGTTCTTC. The chain recombines TRBV7-3 with TRBJ2-1; 11 bases align to TRBD2. Germline V gene lookup returns CDR1 SGHTA and CDR2 FQGTGA. V was pared by 5 bases and J by 9 bases, with 3 bases of the junction left unmatched. The CDR3 is 13 amino acids.

This clone was observed a single time. The chain is built from TRBV4-1 and TRBJ1-5, with D unresolved. Germline-derived CDR1 and CDR2 are MGHRA and YSYEKL. The CDR3 extends over 15 amino acids. V was cut by 1 base and J by 1 base, with 8 bases left in between. CDR3 protein: CASSQAGASNQPQHF. CDR3 sequence (DNA): TGCGCCAGCAGCCAAGCAGGCGCCAGCAATCAGCCCCAGCATTTT.

This rearrangement joins TRBV19 to TRBJ2-7, with 7 nucleotides matching TRBD2. This CDR3 spans 15 amino acids. Germline CDR1 is LNHDA and CDR2 is SQIVND (reference sequence). J lost 2 bases, V lost 1 base, and 5 bases had no gene match. CDR3 in DNA: TGTGCCAGTAGTATAGGTAGCGGGCACGCCTACGAGCAGTACTTC. It translates to CASSIGSGHAYEQYF. Looking up the rest from reference TRBV19 and TRBJ2-7 gives the full variable domain: DGGITQSPKYLFRKEGQNVTLSCEQNLNHDAMYWYRQDPGQGLRLIYYSQIVNDFQKGDIAEGYSVSREKKESFPLTVTSAQKNPTAFYLCASSIGSGHAYEQYFGPGTRLTVT.

The chain joins TRBV20-1 to TRBJ2-3; 7 bases fit TRBD2. V lost 3 bases to trimming and J lost 5 bases; unmatched junction nucleotides: 17. This CDR3 contains 17 residues. CDR1 and CDR2 (germline): DFQATT, SNEGSKA (reference sequence). The CDR3 DNA sequence: TGCAGTGCTAGTAGGGCCAGGACTAGGAATTTTGAAGATACGCAGTATTTT. This codes for CSASRARTRNFEDTQYF.

The chain has TRBV19 and TRBJ2-7; unclear D gene. The CDR3 has 11 residues. The V end lost 4 bases, the J end lost 4 bases, and 5 bases lay between the germline ends. The germline V gene has CDR1 LNHDA and CDR2 SQIVND (reference sequence). The CDR3 region has the DNA TGTGCCAGTAGTAGCAGGTACGAGCAGTACTTC. Translating it yields CASSSRYEQYF.

This chain uses TRBV2 with TRBJ1-4, with 7 bases lining up with TRBD1. Trimming cost V 2 bases and J 5 bases; bases outside gene matches: 8. The CDR3 length is 16 residues. Germline V CDR1 and CDR2: SNHLY, FYNNEI. CDR3 in amino acids: CASSETGAPTNEKLFF. The CDR3 DNA reads as TGTGCCAGCAGTGAAACAGGGGCGCCCACGAATGAAAAACTGTTTTTT.

The rearrangement uses TRBV11-2 and TRBJ2-1, with D maybe TRBD1 (6 bases). V was pared by 3 bases and J by 10 bases, with 16 bases between. This CDR3 has 14 residues. Germline CDR1 and CDR2: SGHAT and FQNNGV. The CDR3 DNA reads TGTGCCAGCAGCTTTTCATACAGGGATCACGAGCAGTTCTTC. It codes for CASSFSYRDHEQFF.

The gene calls are TRBV5-6 and TRBJ2-7, with 7 bases that match TRBD1. Germline loops: CDR1 SGHDT, CDR2 YYEEEE. The CDR3 runs 17 residues. V shed 1 base and J 4 bases; nucleotides not matched to a gene: 14. The DNA of the CDR3 is TGTGCCAGCAGCTTGTTCACAGGGGACAATAGGAGGTACGAGCAGTACTTC. Translating gives CASSLFTGDNRRYEQYF.

CDR3 coding DNA: TGTGCCAGCAGCTTAGCATCGACAGGAGCTGAAGCTTTCTTT. Translating gives CASSLASTGAEAFF. V is TRBV7-9 and J is TRBJ1-1; D perhaps matches TRBD1 (6 bases). CDR3 size: 14 residues. Between the trimmed V and J ends, which lost 0 bases and 6 bases, there was a span of 11 bases. Germline CDR1 SEHNR, CDR2 FQNEAQ (reference sequence).

The chain carries TRBV27 and TRBJ2-2; the D gene is possibly TRBD1 (6 bases). The CDR3 loop spans 17 amino acids. The germline V gene has CDR1 MNHEY and CDR2 SMNVEV (reference sequence). V was cut by 8 bases and J by 2 bases, with 21 bases left in between. The CDR3 DNA follows: TGTGCCAGCTCCTCCGGGACACACCTTCTTAACACCGGGGAGCTGTTTTTT. Amino acid sequence: CASSSGTHLLNTGELFF.

J is TRBJ1-4 and V is TRBV7-2; the match to TRBD1 covers 9 bases. Unmatched junction bases numbered 6, after V lost 5 bases and J lost 8 bases. The germline V gene encodes CDR1 SGHTA and CDR2 FQGNSA. CDR3 length: 14 amino acids. The CDR3 here is CASSGDRVKEKLFF. In nucleotides, the CDR3 is TGTGCCAGCAGCGGGGACAGGGTGAAAGAAAAACTGTTTTTT.

Worth noting for this clone: Other DNA sequences within the sample encode an identical CDR3. The V call is TRBV9, the J call TRBJ2-7, with 8 bases identical to TRBD1. The CDR3 is 14 residues long. J gave up 4 bases and V 4 bases, and 7 bases lay outside the gene matches. Germline values: CDR1 SGDLS, CDR2 YYNGEE. The CDR3 protein is CASSSGQGAYEQYF. CDR3 coding DNA: TGTGCCAGCAGCTCGGGGCAGGGGGCTTACGAGCAGTACTTC.

J is TRBJ2-1 and V is TRBV10-3, with 7 nucleotides matching TRBD2. The CDR3 is 15 residues long. The germline CDR1 and CDR2 sequences are ENHRY and SYGVKD. Germline trimming cut 5 bases from V and 2 bases from J; bases unmatched to any gene: 6. The CDR3 spells CAISSGANTYNEQFF. CDR3 nucleotides: TGTGCCATCAGTAGCGGGGCGAATACCTACAATGAGCAGTTCTTC.

The chain has TRBV3-1 (or the pseudogene TRBV3-2) and TRBJ2-1, with D unresolved. The CDR3 is 13 residues long. Germline loops: CDR1 LGHDT, CDR2 YNNKEL (reference sequence). Trimming stripped 4 bases from V and 6 bases from J, with 10 bases between. The CDR3 bases are TGTGCCAGCAGCCTAGACCTATTCAATGAGCAGTTCTTC. This encodes CASSLDLFNEQFF.

The chain joins TRBV4-1 to TRBJ2-7; 7 positions agree with TRBD2. The germline V gene encodes CDR1 MGHRA and CDR2 YSYEKL. CDR3 length: 16 amino acids. V was clipped by 4 bases and J by 8 bases; unmatched bases: 17. For the CDR3, the DNA is TGCGCCAGCAGCCGAGAAGGCCGACTAGCCGCGGATCAGCAGTACTTC. As protein: CASSREGRLAADQQYF.

V and J are TRBV10-1 and TRBJ2-1; 12 bases agree with TRBD2. V was pared by 5 bases and J by 6 bases, with 5 bases of the junction left unmatched. In germline, CDR1 is WNHNN, CDR2 SYGVQD (reference sequence). This CDR3 spans 15 amino acids. The CDR3 DNA reads as TGCGCCAGCAGTATGCGACTAGCGGGAGTCAATGAGCAGTTCTTC. The encoded protein is CASSMRLAGVNEQFF.

The CDR3 here is CASSLLAGYDNEQFF. The CDR3 DNA follows: TGCGCCAGCAGCTTGTTAGCGGGATATGACAATGAGCAGTTCTTC. The rearrangement joins TRBV5-1 to TRBJ2-1, with TRBD2 matching over 8 bases. Trimming at V came to 1 base and at J to 5 bases, leaving 5 bases not matched to a gene. The CDR3 totals 15 residues. Germline V lookup: CDR1 SGHRS, CDR2 YFSETQ.

The chain combines TRBV12-5 with TRBJ2-5; 7 bases match TRBD1. Germline loops: CDR1 LGHNT, CDR2 FRNRAP. The CDR3 loop spans 14 amino acids. The J segment lost 2 bases and the V segment lost 7 bases, leaving 7 bases of the junction unmatched. CDR3 protein: CASAWDSPQETQYF. CDR3 sequence (DNA): TGTGCTAGTGCCTGGGACAGCCCTCAAGAGACCCAGTACTTC.

The V and J genes are TRBV9 and TRBJ1-1; D perhaps matches TRBD1 (5 bases). Germline V CDR1 and CDR2: SGDLS, YYNGEE. With 5 bases removed from V and 4 bases from J, the gap between germline ends came to 9 bases. The CDR3 totals 12 residues. CDR3 DNA sequence: TGTGCCAGCAGTGCAGGGTCCACTGAAGCTTTCTTT. This translates into CASSAGSTEAFF. The whole variable domain, filled in from reference TRBV9 and TRBJ1-1, reads DSGVTQTPKHLITATGQRVTLRCSPRSGDLSVYWYQQSLDQGLQFLIQYYNGEERAKGNILERFSAQQFPDLHSELNLSSLELGDSALYFCASSAGSTEAFFGQGTRLTVV.

This chain links TRBV12-2 with TRBJ1-4; TRBD1 was called by the table and not checked on the DNA. TRBV12-2 is tagged as a pseudogene. The CDR3 length is 18 residues. This CDR3 reads CASRPNTVPGQGYEKLFF. CDR3 coding DNA: TGTGCAAGTCGCCCTAACACCGTTCCAGGACAGGGTTATGAAAAACTGTTTTTT.

This clone turned up a few times. The CDR3 bases are TGTGCCAGCAGTTTTGGGCAGCAGCCTGGGGAAGCTTTCTTT. Translation: CASSFGQQPGEAFF. The chain couples TRBV27 to TRBJ1-1; no clear D gene. V shed 3 bases and J shed 8 bases, with 16 bases lying between them. This CDR3 has 14 residues. The germline CDR1 and CDR2 sequences are MNHEY and SMNVEV (reference sequence).

The chain links TRBV3-1 (or the pseudogene TRBV3-2) to TRBJ2-7, with TRBD2 identical over 12 bases. The trim removed 0 bases at V and 7 bases at J, leaving 4 bases unmatched. This CDR3 contains 15 residues. Germline V gene lookup returns CDR1 LGHDT and CDR2 YNNKEL (reference sequence). The CDR3 DNA reads as TGTGCCAGCAGCCAAGAACTAGCGGGAGGTACTGAGCAGTACTTC. It specifies CASSQELAGGTEQYF.

The chain is built from TRBV7-8 and TRBJ2-1; 10 bases match TRBD1. Germline V gene sequence: CDR1 SGHVS, CDR2 FQNEAQ. The junction had 3 bases not matched to a gene; V was cut back by 1 base and J by 6 bases. CDR3 length equals 15 residues. This CDR3 reads CASSLGQGAGNEQFF. CDR3 in DNA: TGTGCCAGCAGCTTAGGACAGGGGGCTGGCAATGAGCAGTTCTTC.